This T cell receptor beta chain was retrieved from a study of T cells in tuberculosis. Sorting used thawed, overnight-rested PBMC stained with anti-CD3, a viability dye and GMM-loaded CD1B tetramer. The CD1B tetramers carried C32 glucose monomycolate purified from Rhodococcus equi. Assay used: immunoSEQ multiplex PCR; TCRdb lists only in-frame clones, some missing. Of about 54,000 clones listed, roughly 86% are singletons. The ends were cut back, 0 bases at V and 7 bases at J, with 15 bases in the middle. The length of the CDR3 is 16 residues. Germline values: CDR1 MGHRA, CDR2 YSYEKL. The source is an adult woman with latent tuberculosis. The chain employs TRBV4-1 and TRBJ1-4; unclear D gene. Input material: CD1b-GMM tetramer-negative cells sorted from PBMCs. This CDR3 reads CASSQEQIPLSEKLFF. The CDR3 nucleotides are TGCGCCAGCAGCCAAGAACAGATCCCTCTAAGTGAAAAACTGTTTTTT.